The T cell receptor beta chain under discussion was sequenced for a study of early T cells in non-severe SARS-CoV-2 infection. Study-wide context: Sequencing targeted bulk RNA from unsorted whole blood, leaving chains unpaired. Findings and caveats of the study: A preference for anti-spike CD8 responses marked VDJdb matching, which missed private and CD4 specificities.

Molecules of cDNA were individually given unique molecular identifiers that were attached to them. Each CDR3 protein gets one entry after TCRdb re-called the 5' RACE reads with MiXCR. This sample has approximately 33,000 distinct CDR3 sequences, with 5% to 6.5% found just once. Germline V gene sequence: CDR1 SGHTA, CDR2 FQGNSA. The CDR3 covers 14 residues. The V and J ends lost 2 bases and 3 bases, in that order; junction bases with no gene match: 1. A note on this clonotype: Its antigen is undetermined.

This sequence originates from an adult who was a healthcare worker with PCR-confirmed SARS-CoV-2 infection or an uninfected control (not recorded which). The J gene is TRBJ2-5, the V gene TRBV7-2; 9 bases are a match to TRBD2. Sequenced: whole blood. CDR3 residues: CASSLLAGKETQYF. In nucleotides, the CDR3 is TGTGCCAGCAGCTTACTAGCGGGGAAAGAGACCCAGTACTTC.